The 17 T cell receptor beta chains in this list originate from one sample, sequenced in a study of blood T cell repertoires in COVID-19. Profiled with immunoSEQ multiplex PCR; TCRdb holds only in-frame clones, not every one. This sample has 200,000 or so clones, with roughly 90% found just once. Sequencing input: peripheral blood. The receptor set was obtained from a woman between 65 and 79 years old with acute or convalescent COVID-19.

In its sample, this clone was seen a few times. DNA of the CDR3: TGTGCCAGCAGGGGGGGACTCGCCACCGGGGAGCTGTTTTTT. Residues: CASRGGLATGELFF. The chain recombines TRBV9 with TRBJ2-2, with a tentative D call TRBD2 (6 bases). V lost 5 bases and J lost 4, with 12 bases in between. The V gene's germline CDR1 is SGDLS and CDR2 YYNGEE. CDR3 length: 14 residues.

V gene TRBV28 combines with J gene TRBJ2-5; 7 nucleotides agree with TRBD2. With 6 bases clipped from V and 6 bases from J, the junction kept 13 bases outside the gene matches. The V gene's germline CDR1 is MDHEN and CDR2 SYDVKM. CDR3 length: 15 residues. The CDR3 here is CASSPSRGVGKTQYF. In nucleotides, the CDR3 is TGTGCCAGCAGCCCTTCCCGGGGGGTCGGGAAGACCCAGTACTTC.

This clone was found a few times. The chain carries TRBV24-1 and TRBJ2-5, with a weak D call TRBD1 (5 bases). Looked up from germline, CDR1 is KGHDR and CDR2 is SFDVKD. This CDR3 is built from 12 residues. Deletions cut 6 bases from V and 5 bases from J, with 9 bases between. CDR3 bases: TGTGCCACCAGTCAGGGTTGGGAGACCCAGTACTTC. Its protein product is CATSQGWETQYF.

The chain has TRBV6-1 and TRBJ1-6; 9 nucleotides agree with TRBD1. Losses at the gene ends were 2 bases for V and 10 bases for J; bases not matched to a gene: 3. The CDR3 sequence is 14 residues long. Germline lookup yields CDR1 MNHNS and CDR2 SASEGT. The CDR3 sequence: CASSERDRDSPLHF. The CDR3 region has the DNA TGTGCCAGCAGTGAAAGGGACAGGGACTCACCCCTCCACTTT.

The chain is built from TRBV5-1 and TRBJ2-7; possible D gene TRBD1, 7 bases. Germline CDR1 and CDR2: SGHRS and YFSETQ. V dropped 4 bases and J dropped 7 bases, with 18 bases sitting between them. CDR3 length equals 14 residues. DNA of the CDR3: TGCGCCAGCAGCCCCCAGGGGGGTACCTGGGAGCAGTACTTC. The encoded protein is CASSPQGGTWEQYF.

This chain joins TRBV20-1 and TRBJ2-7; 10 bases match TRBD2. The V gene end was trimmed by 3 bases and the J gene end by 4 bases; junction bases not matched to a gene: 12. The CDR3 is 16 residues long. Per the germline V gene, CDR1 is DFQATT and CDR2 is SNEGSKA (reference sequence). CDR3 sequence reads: CSASLGLAGAGYEQYF. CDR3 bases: TGCAGTGCTAGTTTAGGGCTAGCGGGAGCCGGATACGAGCAGTACTTC.

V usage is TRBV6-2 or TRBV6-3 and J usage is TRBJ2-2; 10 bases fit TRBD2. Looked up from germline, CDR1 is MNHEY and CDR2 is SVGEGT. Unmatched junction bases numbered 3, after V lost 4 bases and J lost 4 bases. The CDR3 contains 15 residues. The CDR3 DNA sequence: TGTGCCAGCAGTTTTTTAGCGGGGGGCACCGGGGAGCTGTTTTTT. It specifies CASSFLAGGTGELFF.

The CDR3 DNA reads TGCGCCAGCAGCTTGGAGGGTTACTCCCGAGGGTTTGGCTACACCTTC. Amino acids: CASSLEGYSRGFGYTF. V gene TRBV5-1 combines with J gene TRBJ1-2; D unresolved. Germline V CDR1 and CDR2: SGHRS, YFSETQ. The V end was cut by 0 bases, the J end by 7 bases, with 19 bases between. This CDR3 region has 16 residues.

The CDR3 DNA sequence: TGTGCCAGTAGTGGACAGGGGGCAGCTTTCTTT. It is translated as CASSGQGAAFF. V and J are TRBV19 and TRBJ1-1; TRBD1 aligns across 11 bases. J gave up 10 bases and V 5 bases, and 0 bases lay outside the gene matches. CDR1 and CDR2 from the germline V gene are LNHDA and SQIVND (reference sequence). This CDR3 has 11 residues. The whole variable domain, filled in from reference TRBV19 and TRBJ1-1, reads DGGITQSPKYLFRKEGQNVTLSCEQNLNHDAMYWYRQDPGQGLRLIYYSQIVNDFQKGDIAEGYSVSREKKESFPLTVTSAQKNPTAFYLCASSGQGAAFFGQGTRLTVV.

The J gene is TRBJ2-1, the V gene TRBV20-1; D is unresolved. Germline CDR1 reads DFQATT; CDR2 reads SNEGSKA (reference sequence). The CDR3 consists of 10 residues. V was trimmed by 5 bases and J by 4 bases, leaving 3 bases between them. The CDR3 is CSALYNEQFF. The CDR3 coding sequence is TGCAGTGCTCTGTACAATGAGCAGTTCTTC.

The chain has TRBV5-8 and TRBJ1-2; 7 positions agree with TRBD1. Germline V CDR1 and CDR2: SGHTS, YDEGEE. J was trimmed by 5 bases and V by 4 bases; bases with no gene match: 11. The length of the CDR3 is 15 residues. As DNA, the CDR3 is TGTGCCAGCAGCCTCCTTGCAGGGGGAAGGTATGGCTACACCTTC. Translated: CASSLLAGGRYGYTF.

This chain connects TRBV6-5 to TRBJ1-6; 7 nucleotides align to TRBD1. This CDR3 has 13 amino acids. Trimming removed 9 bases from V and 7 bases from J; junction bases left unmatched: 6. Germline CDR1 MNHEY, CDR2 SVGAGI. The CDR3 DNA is TGTGCCAGTATGAACAGGGGAAATTCACCCCTCCACTTT. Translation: CASMNRGNSPLHF.

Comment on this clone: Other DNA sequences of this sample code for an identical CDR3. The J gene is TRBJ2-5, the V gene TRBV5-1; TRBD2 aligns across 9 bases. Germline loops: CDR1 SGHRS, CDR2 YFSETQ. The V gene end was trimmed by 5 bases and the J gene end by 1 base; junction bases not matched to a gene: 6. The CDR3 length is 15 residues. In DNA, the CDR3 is TGCGCCAGCAGTCCCCTAGCGGGATCCCAAGAGACCCAGTACTTC. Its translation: CASSPLAGSQETQYF.

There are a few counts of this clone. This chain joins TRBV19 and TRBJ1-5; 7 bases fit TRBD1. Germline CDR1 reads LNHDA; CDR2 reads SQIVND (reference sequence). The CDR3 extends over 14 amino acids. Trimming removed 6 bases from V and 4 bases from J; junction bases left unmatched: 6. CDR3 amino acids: CASRARGSNQPQHF. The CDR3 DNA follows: TGTGCCAGTAGGGCCAGGGGGAGTAATCAGCCCCAGCATTTT. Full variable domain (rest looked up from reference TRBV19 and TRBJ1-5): DGGITQSPKYLFRKEGQNVTLSCEQNLNHDAMYWYRQDPGQGLRLIYYSQIVNDFQKGDIAEGYSVSREKKESFPLTVTSAQKNPTAFYLCASRARGSNQPQHFGDGTRLSIL.

CDR3 DNA: TGTGCCAGCAGCAGAGAACAGGGGTACGAGCAGTACTTC. Amino acid sequence: CASSREQGYEQYF. The chain has TRBV6-5 and TRBJ2-7, with 7 positions matching TRBD1. The ends lost 6 bases at V and 4 bases at J; junction bases unmatched: 6. CDR1 is MNHEY, CDR2 SVGAGI, per germline. The CDR3 is 13 amino acids.

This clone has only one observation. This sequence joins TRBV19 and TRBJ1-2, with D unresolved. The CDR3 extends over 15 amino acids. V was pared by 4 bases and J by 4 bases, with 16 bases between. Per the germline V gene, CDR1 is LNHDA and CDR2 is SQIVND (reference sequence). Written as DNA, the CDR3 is TGTGCCAGTAGTACAAAACCCCCTATCTTCTATGGCTACACCTTC. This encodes CASSTKPPIFYGYTF. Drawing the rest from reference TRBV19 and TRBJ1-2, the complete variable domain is DGGITQSPKYLFRKEGQNVTLSCEQNLNHDAMYWYRQDPGQGLRLIYYSQIVNDFQKGDIAEGYSVSREKKESFPLTVTSAQKNPTAFYLCASSTKPPIFYGYTFGSGTRLTVV.

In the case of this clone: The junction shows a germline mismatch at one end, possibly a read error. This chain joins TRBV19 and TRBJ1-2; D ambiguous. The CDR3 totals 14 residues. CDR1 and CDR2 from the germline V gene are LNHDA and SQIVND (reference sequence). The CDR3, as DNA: TGTGCCAGTAGTATAGTGACAAACCTCCCCGACTATGCCTTC. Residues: CASSIVTNLPDYAF.